The 9 T cell receptor beta chains given below trace back to one sample, sequenced in a study of shared clonotypes between healthy human individuals. The table came from immunoSEQ multiplex PCR; TCRdb's copy has only in-frame clones and leaves some out. The data show millions of clones, approximately 94% seen once. Sample: naive CD4+ T cells sorted from blood. Described subset: CD45RA+ positively selected. The receptors here all came from a man aged 18 to 30 in good health.

The V and J genes are TRBV11-2 and TRBJ2-6, with D hard to call. Germline CDR1 reads SGHAT; CDR2 reads FQNNGV. This CDR3 comprises 13 residues. Trimming removed 4 bases from V and 4 bases from J, with 5 bases in between. The CDR3 spells CASSSPGANVLTF. CDR3 nucleotide sequence: TGTGCCAGCAGCTCCCCCGGGGCCAACGTCCTGACTTTC.

The chain has TRBV19 and TRBJ2-1, with D maybe TRBD1 (6 bases). V lost 5 bases, J lost 9 bases, and 17 bases lay in between. CDR1 is LNHDA and CDR2 is SQIVND in the germline V gene (reference sequence). The CDR3 consists of 14 residues. CDR3 nucleotide sequence: TGTGCCAGTAGTCTCCGGGACATAGGAATTGAGCAGTTCTTC. Residues: CASSLRDIGIEQFF.

The gene calls are TRBV11-2 and TRBJ2-5; 7 nucleotides agree with TRBD2. Germline V CDR1 and CDR2: SGHAT, FQNNGV. CDR3 length: 14 residues. The V gene end was trimmed by 5 bases and the J gene end by 2 bases; junction bases not matched to a gene: 5. This CDR3 is CASSPVGGQETQYF. DNA for the CDR3: TGTGCCAGCAGCCCCGTCGGGGGGCAAGAGACCCAGTACTTC.

The CDR3 protein is CASRTPKSGGKTQYF. CDR3 DNA: TGTGCCAGCAGGACTCCAAAAAGCGGGGGAAAGACCCAGTACTTC. The gene calls are TRBV28 and TRBJ2-5; TRBD2 aligns across 8 bases. Germline CDR1 MDHEN, CDR2 SYDVKM. Unmatched junction bases numbered 12, after V lost 6 bases and J lost 6 bases. The CDR3 length is 15 residues.

V gene TRBV19 combines with J gene TRBJ2-3; TRBD2 aligns across 9 bases. Trimming at V came to 4 bases and at J to 6 bases, leaving 5 bases not matched to a gene. Germline CDR1 and CDR2: LNHDA and SQIVND (reference sequence). The CDR3 loop spans 14 amino acids. CDR3 region: CASSTSGKGDTQYF. CDR3 DNA sequence: TGTGCCAGTAGTACTAGCGGGAAAGGTGATACGCAGTATTTT.

The chain joins TRBV5-4 to TRBJ1-6; D gene uncertain. Germline V lookup: CDR1 SGHNT, CDR2 YYREEE (reference sequence). The CDR3 consists of 13 residues. The V and J ends lost 3 bases and 9 bases respectively, with 10 bases between them. CDR3 loop: CASSSPGGSPLHF. The CDR3 DNA is TGTGCCAGCAGCTCCCCAGGTGGTTCACCCCTCCACTTT.

V usage is TRBV18 and J usage is TRBJ2-1; D is undetermined. V lost 2 bases and J lost 0, with 8 bases in between. The CDR3 has 15 residues. The germline CDR1 and CDR2 sequences are KGHSH and LQKENI. In nucleotides, the CDR3 is TGTGCCAGCTCACCAGGGGAACGCTCCTACAATGAGCAGTTCTTC. Translated, it gives CASSPGERSYNEQFF.

This clone was observed a few times. The CDR3 loop is CASRTIYEQYF. In DNA form, the CDR3 reads TGTGCCAGCAGGACAATCTACGAGCAGTACTTC. The V and J genes are TRBV2 and TRBJ2-7; D uncertain. Between the trimmed V and J ends, which lost 6 bases and 3 bases, there was a span of 6 bases. Germline V lookup: CDR1 SNHLY, CDR2 FYNNEI. The CDR3 spans 11 residues.

V and J are TRBV14 and TRBJ1-2; possible D gene TRBD1, 6 bases. The CDR3 covers 13 residues. Trimming took 4 bases from V and 6 from J, leaving 12 bases between them. Germline V gene sequence: CDR1 SGHDN, CDR2 FVKESK. The CDR3, as DNA: TGTGCCAGCAGCCTGGGACATGGGAATGGCTACACCTTC. Translation gives CASSLGHGNGYTF.